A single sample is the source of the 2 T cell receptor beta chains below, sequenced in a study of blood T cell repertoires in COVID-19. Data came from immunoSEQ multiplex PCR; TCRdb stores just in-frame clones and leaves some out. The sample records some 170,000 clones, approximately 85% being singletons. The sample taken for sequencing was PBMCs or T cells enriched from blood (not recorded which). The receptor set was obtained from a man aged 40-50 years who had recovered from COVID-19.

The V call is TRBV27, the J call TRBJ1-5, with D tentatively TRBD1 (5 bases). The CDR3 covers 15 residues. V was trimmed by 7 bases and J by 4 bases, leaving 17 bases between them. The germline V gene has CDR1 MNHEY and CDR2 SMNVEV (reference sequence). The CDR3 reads CASTPLGGGNQPQHF. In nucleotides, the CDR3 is TGTGCCAGCACCCCTCTTGGGGGGGGTAATCAGCCCCAGCATTTT.

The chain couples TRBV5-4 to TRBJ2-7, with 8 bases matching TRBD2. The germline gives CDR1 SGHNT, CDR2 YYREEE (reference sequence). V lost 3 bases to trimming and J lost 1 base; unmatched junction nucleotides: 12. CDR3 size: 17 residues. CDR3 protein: CASSSLAGGVQSYEQYF. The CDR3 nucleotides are TGTGCCAGCAGCTCCCTCGCCGGGGGGGTACAGTCCTACGAGCAGTACTTC.